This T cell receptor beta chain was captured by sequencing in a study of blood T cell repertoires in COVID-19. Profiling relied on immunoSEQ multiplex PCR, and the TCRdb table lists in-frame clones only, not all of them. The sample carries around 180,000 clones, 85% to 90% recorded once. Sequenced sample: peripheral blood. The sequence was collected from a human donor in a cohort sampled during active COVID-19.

In DNA, the CDR3 is TGTGCCAGCAGCCAAGGTGGAGGCTACTCCTACGAGCAGTACTTC. This codes for CASSQGGGYSYEQYF. The rearrangement links TRBV3-1 (or the pseudogene TRBV3-2) to TRBJ2-7, with a tentative D call TRBD2 (5 bases). Trimming left V 1 base short and J 0 bases short, with 10 bases between. This CDR3 spans 15 amino acids. CDR1 is LGHDT and CDR2 is YNNKEL in the germline V gene (reference sequence).